The TCR beta chain described here comes from a study of identical twins. The study's findings and limits: The analysis was cross-sectional rather than longitudinal within donors. The abundant beta clonotypes from cord blood had fewer insertions, and memory repertoires had none of this.

Each cDNA held unique molecular identifiers, and template switching gave it a universal primer site. MiXCR was run by TCRdb on the 5' RACE reads, yielding one entry per CDR3 protein. Of 460,000 or so distinct CDR3 sequences detected, around 14% appear once; the ten largest clones hold around 0.52%. This clonotype was counted a few times. Antigen: not known. Germline V gene sequence: CDR1 MGHDK, CDR2 SYGVNS. This CDR3 comprises 22 residues. The V segment lost 3 bases and the J segment 1 base; nucleotides outside the gene matches: 23. A further study also used this sample, focusing on yellow fever vaccine responses in identical twins. This second report adds: Reportedly, twins' vaccine T cell responses looked partly convergent and partly personalized.

Source material: CD4+ T cells sorted from blood. The TCR sequence derives from a woman aged 18-29 years in good health. V usage is TRBV25-1 and J usage is TRBJ2-2; 7 bases are shared with TRBD2. The CDR3 nucleotides read TGTGCCAGCAGTGACAGGGTGGCGAGAGTAGGGGAGGGTAGCAAGAACACCGGGGAGCTGTTTTTT. This gives the protein CASSDRVARVGEGSKNTGELFF.